This T cell receptor beta chain was recorded in a study of cytomegalovirus exposure and HLA in healthy donors. PCR used 60 Vbeta primers and 13 Jbeta primers. Produced via immunoSEQ multiplex PCR; TCRdb's table is partial and in-frame only. The sample lists some 150,000 clones, roughly 83% occurring once. Material for sequencing was PBMCs. This sequence was found in a man aged 40-49 years in good health and CMV-seropositive.

The CDR3 loop is CSVSDQGQPQHF. CDR3 nucleotides: TGCAGCGTTTCAGATCAGGGGCAGCCCCAGCATTTT. The chain links TRBV29-1 to TRBJ1-5, with a tentative D call TRBD1 (6 bases). Trimming left V 5 bases short and J 7 bases short, with 12 bases between. CDR3 size: 12 residues. Germline values: CDR1 SQVTM, CDR2 ANQGSEA.